A single sample gave rise to the 9 T cell receptor beta chains below, sequenced in a study of blood T cell repertoires in COVID-19. TCRdb keeps only in-frame clones here, not all; method: immunoSEQ multiplex PCR. This table holds some 350,000 clones, approximately 89% found once. What was sequenced was peripheral blood. The receptor source for this set is a woman aged 18-29 years who had recovered from COVID-19.

This clone appeared a single time. The rearrangement joins TRBV6-5 to TRBJ2-1; TRBD1 is a possible D gene (6 bases). The V and J ends lost 5 bases and 4 bases respectively, with 15 bases between them. The CDR3 covers 15 residues. In germline, CDR1 is MNHEY, CDR2 SVGAGI. The CDR3 loop reads CASSTTGKGYNEQFF. CDR3 DNA sequence: TGTGCCAGCAGTACTACAGGGAAAGGGTACAATGAGCAGTTCTTC.

The V gene is TRBV19, the J gene TRBJ2-1, with TRBD1 as a possible D gene (6 bases). The V end was cut by 4 bases, the J end by 7 bases, with 17 bases between. The CDR3 totals 15 residues. The germline gives CDR1 LNHDA, CDR2 SQIVND (reference sequence). The CDR3 nucleotides read TGTGCCAGTAGTACCTGGGGGCTAGACCGTAATGAGCAGTTCTTC. It encodes CASSTWGLDRNEQFF.

This clone was recorded a few times. The J gene is TRBJ2-2, the V gene TRBV25-1; D is perhaps TRBD1 (5 bases). The CDR3 length is 13 residues. Trimming left V 5 bases short and J 6 bases short, with 10 bases between. The germline gives CDR1 MGHDK, CDR2 SYGVNS. CDR3 residues: CASSSGIPGELFF. The CDR3, as DNA: TGTGCCAGCAGTTCAGGGATCCCCGGGGAGCTGTTTTTT.

The chain is built from TRBV19 and TRBJ1-1; TRBD1 agrees at 8 bases. Germline V gives CDR1 LNHDA, CDR2 SQIVND (reference sequence). The V segment lost 5 bases and the J segment 3 bases; nucleotides outside the gene matches: 11. CDR3 length: 16 amino acids. The CDR3 DNA is TGTGCCAGTAGTTCCCAGGGGGCGCGGGCGGACACTGAAGCTTTCTTT. Translated, it gives CASSSQGARADTEAFF.

This clone was seen more than once but under ten times. The gene calls are TRBV11-2 and TRBJ1-3; 7 positions agree with TRBD1. Losses at the gene ends were 2 bases for V and 0 bases for J; bases not matched to a gene: 7. CDR1 SGHAT and CDR2 FQNNGV come from the germline V gene. This CDR3 contains 17 residues. CDR3 DNA sequence: TGTGCCAGCAGCTTACCCGAAGGGGGCCACTCTGGAAACACCATATATTTT. Translating it yields CASSLPEGGHSGNTIYF. The full variable domain, with the rest looked up from reference TRBV11-2 and TRBJ1-3, is EAGVAQSPRYKIIEKRQSVAFWCNPISGHATLYWYQQILGQGPKLLIQFQNNGVVDDSQLPKDRFSAERLKGVDSTLKIQPAKLEDSAVYLCASSLPEGGHSGNTIYFGEGSWLTVV.

The table lists this clone with a count of one. This chain uses TRBV12-3 or TRBV12-4 with TRBJ2-2; possibly TRBD2 for D (6 bases). The CDR3 is 13 amino acids. V dropped 7 bases and J dropped 4 bases, with 10 bases sitting between them. CDR3: CASTGTLTGELFF. The CDR3 DNA is TGTGCCAGCACCGGGACTCTCACCGGGGAGCTGTTTTTT.

This chain links TRBV6-2 or TRBV6-3 with TRBJ2-7, with a possible D match to TRBD2 (5 bases). Germline V lookup: CDR1 MNHEY, CDR2 SVGEGT. CDR3 length: 15 amino acids. With 5 bases removed from V and 9 bases from J, the gap between germline ends came to 23 bases. CDR3 residues: CASSDTGIIYIGQYV. The CDR3 bases are TGTGCCAGCAGTGATACCGGGATTATCTACATCGGGCAGTACGTC.

This chain connects TRBV7-9 to TRBJ2-1; tentatively, D is TRBD2 (6 bases). This CDR3 has 15 residues. Germline V CDR1 and CDR2: SEHNR, FQNEAQ (reference sequence). Trimming removed 5 bases at V and 1 base at J, with 12 bases between. The CDR3 nucleotides read TGTGCCAGCAGCCCGCCGGGACTGTCCTACAATGAGCAGTTCTTC. Amino acids: CASSPPGLSYNEQFF.

This clone was observed a few times. The V gene is TRBV9, the J gene TRBJ1-1; weak D call: TRBD1 (6 bases). Germline CDR1 SGDLS, CDR2 YYNGEE. Deletions cut 5 bases from V and 2 bases from J, with 16 bases between. CDR3 length: 15 residues. The CDR3 nucleotides are TGTGCCAGCAGACGATTTCAGGGGACAAACACTGAAGCTTTCTTT. As protein: CASRRFQGTNTEAFF.